Listed below are T cell receptor beta chains from one sample, sequenced in a study of blood T cell repertoires in COVID-19. Using immunoSEQ multiplex PCR, the repertoire was profiled, and TCRdb retains in-frame clones only, with some absent. The sample has about 120,000 clones; roughly four fifths are singletons. Sequences were obtained from peripheral blood. The receptors originated from a human donor in a cohort sampled during active COVID-19. Both conserved end residues are part of each CDR3. Fields, in order: V gene, clone size, D gene, J gene, CDR3 DNA, CDR3 protein. The D gene is left open where the match is weak. Size values are once, few and many counts, or a class for expanded clones, and some rows have none.

V: TRBV10-1; size: NA; D: TRBD1; J: TRBJ1-6; DNA: TGCGCCAGCAGTGAAGGACAGGGGATTGGTTCACCCCTCCACTTT; CDR3: CASSEGQGIGSPLHF
V: TRBV19; size: NA; D: NA; J: TRBJ2-3; DNA: TGTGCCAGTAGTATAGTGAGTAGCGGACGCACAGATACGCAGTATTTT; CDR3: CASSIVSSGRTDTQYF
V: TRBV5-4; size: NA; D: NA; J: TRBJ2-7; DNA: TGTGCCAGCAGCATCGGGGGAACCTACGAGCAGTACTTC; CDR3: CASSIGGTYEQYF
V: TRBV19; size: NA; D: TRBD1; J: TRBJ1-2; DNA: TGTGCCAGTAGTATGGACAGGAACTATGGCTACACCTTC; CDR3: CASSMDRNYGYTF
V: TRBV18; size: once; D: TRBD1; J: TRBJ1-4; DNA: TGTGCCAGCTCACTAACCGGGACAGAAAATGAAAAACTGTTTTTT; CDR3: CASSLTGTENEKLFF
V: TRBV29-1; size: NA; D: NA; J: TRBJ2-5; DNA: TGCAGCGTTGCCGGTTGGGGGCGACAAGAGACCCAGTACTTC; CDR3: CSVAGWGRQETQYF
V: TRBV19; size: NA; D: NA; J: TRBJ2-2; DNA: TGTGCCAGTAGTAGGGTTGGGCCGAACACCGGGGAGCTGTTTTTT; CDR3: CASSRVGPNTGELFF
V: TRBV3-1/TRBV3-2; size: NA; D: NA; J: TRBJ2-7; DNA: TGTGCCAGCAGCCAAGCGGGGATGAGCTACGAGCAGTACTTC; CDR3: CASSQAGMSYEQYF
V: TRBV10-1; size: NA; D: NA; J: TRBJ2-1; DNA: TGCGCCAGCAGTGAGAATGGGCTGAATGAGCAGTTCTTC; CDR3: CASSENGLNEQFF
V: TRBV27; size: NA; D: TRBD1; J: TRBJ2-1; DNA: TGTGCCAGCAGACCGGGACAGGGCTACAATGAGCAGTTCTTC; CDR3: CASRPGQGYNEQFF
V: TRBV19; size: NA; D: TRBD2; J: TRBJ2-1; DNA: TGTGCCAGTGCCCCGTGGGGGGGTGGCTCCTACAATGAGCAGTTCTTC; CDR3: CASAPWGGGSYNEQFF
V: TRBV2; size: NA; D: NA; J: TRBJ2-7; DNA: TGTGCCAGCAGTGGCTCGGTCTACGAGCAGTACTTC; CDR3: CASSGSVYEQYF
V: TRBV27; size: NA; D: NA; J: TRBJ2-1; DNA: TGTGCCAGCAGTGCAACACAGGGAATGGACAATGAGCAGTTCTTC; CDR3: CASSATQGMDNEQFF
V: TRBV3-1/TRBV3-2; size: NA; D: NA; J: TRBJ1-2; DNA: TGTGCCAGCAGCCAAGAGCGGAGCGGCTACACCTTC; CDR3: CASSQERSGYTF
V: TRBV7-8; size: few; D: NA; J: TRBJ1-2; DNA: TGTGCCAGCAGCTTAGGCGGACAGTATTCGTATGGCTACACCTTC; CDR3: CASSLGGQYSYGYTF
V: TRBV2; size: NA; D: TRBD1; J: TRBJ1-2; DNA: TGTGCCAGCAGTGAAGCGGGGACAGCTCGGGGCTATGGCTACACCTTC; CDR3: CASSEAGTARGYGYTF
V: TRBV28; size: NA; D: NA; J: TRBJ1-2; DNA: TGTGCCAGCAGTTTAGAAGGGGGCTATGGCTACACCTTC; CDR3: CASSLEGGYGYTF
V: TRBV20-1; size: NA; D: NA; J: TRBJ1-1; DNA: TGCAGTGCGGGGGACTACACTGAAGCTTTCTTT; CDR3: CSAGDYTEAFF
V: TRBV5-1; size: NA; D: TRBD1; J: TRBJ2-3; DNA: TGCGCCAGCAGCTCACAGGGGGCCAGAACAGATACGCAGTATTTT; CDR3: CASSSQGARTDTQYF
V: TRBV11-2; size: NA; D: NA; J: TRBJ1-2; DNA: TGTGCCAGCAGCCAGACAAGGGGCTACACCTTC; CDR3: CASSQTRGYTF
V: TRBV5-1; size: NA; D: TRBD1; J: TRBJ1-6; DNA: TGCGCCAGCAGCATGACAGGGGGCGATTCACCCCTCCACTTT; CDR3: CASSMTGGDSPLHF
V: TRBV9; size: NA; D: TRBD1; J: TRBJ1-1; DNA: TGTGCCAGCAGCGGGACAGGGATGAGAACTGAAGCTTTCTTT; CDR3: CASSGTGMRTEAFF
V: TRBV6-6; size: NA; D: NA; J: TRBJ2-2; DNA: TGTACCAGCAGTCCCCAAGCGGGCGCGAACACCGGGGAGCTGTTTTTT; CDR3: CTSSPQAGANTGELFF
V: TRBV7-9; size: NA; D: NA; J: TRBJ2-1; DNA: TGTGCCAGCAGCGAAGGGGTTGAGCAGTTCTTC; CDR3: CASSEGVEQFF
V: TRBV6-5; size: NA; D: NA; J: TRBJ1-4; DNA: TGTGCCAGCACGGCCACAGGGAGAATTAATGAAAAACTGTTTTTT; CDR3: CASTATGRINEKLFF
V: TRBV28; size: once; D: TRBD2; J: TRBJ2-7; DNA: TGTGCCAGCACGCGGGAGGCCGAGCAGTACTTC; CDR3: CASTREAEQYF
V: TRBV5-1; size: NA; D: TRBD2; J: TRBJ2-3; DNA: TGCGCCAGCAGCTTGGCAGCAGGGAGGGCAGATACGCAGTATTTT; CDR3: CASSLAAGRADTQYF
V: TRBV29-1; size: NA; D: NA; J: TRBJ2-7; DNA: TGCAGCGTTGAGGAGGGCTCCTACGAGCAGTACTTC; CDR3: CSVEEGSYEQYF
V: TRBV5-8; size: few; D: TRBD1; J: TRBJ2-1; DNA: TGTGCCAGCAGCTACACAGGGGTCGATGAGCAGTTCTTC; CDR3: CASSYTGVDEQFF
V: TRBV28; size: once; D: NA; J: TRBJ2-7; DNA: TGTGCGGTCTCTAGCGAGAACTCCTACGAGCAGTACTTC; CDR3: CAVSSENSYEQYF
V: TRBV7-6; size: NA; D: TRBD2; J: TRBJ2-7; DNA: TGTGCCAGCAGCTTAGGTCCAGCGGGGGGGATTCACTACGAGCAGTACTTC; CDR3: CASSLGPAGGIHYEQYF
V: TRBV29-1; size: NA; D: TRBD2; J: TRBJ2-3; DNA: TGCAGCGTTGAGCGGGGGAACACAGATACGCAGTATTTT; CDR3: CSVERGNTDTQYF
V: TRBV20-1; size: NA; D: TRBD1; J: TRBJ2-7; DNA: TGCAGTGCTAGTCTGGGACAGGGATACCCCTACGAGCAGTACTTC; CDR3: CSASLGQGYPYEQYF
V: TRBV10-1; size: NA; D: NA; J: TRBJ2-2; DNA: TGCGCCAGCAGTGAGGGGCAGACATACACCGGGGAGCTGTTTTTT; CDR3: CASSEGQTYTGELFF
V: TRBV27; size: NA; D: TRBD1; J: TRBJ2-2; DNA: TGTGCCAGCAGTGCCCGGACAGGAAGAGGGGGATCCGGGGAGCTGTTTTTT; CDR3: CASSARTGRGGSGELFF
V: TRBV7-2; size: NA; D: TRBD1; J: TRBJ1-2; DNA: TGTGCCAGCAGCTTAGCCTCGGGACAGGCGTTTGGCTACACCTTC; CDR3: CASSLASGQAFGYTF
V: TRBV3-1/TRBV3-2; size: NA; D: NA; J: TRBJ2-7; DNA: TGTGCCAGCAGTCCTGACAGCTACGAGCAGTACTTC; CDR3: CASSPDSYEQYF